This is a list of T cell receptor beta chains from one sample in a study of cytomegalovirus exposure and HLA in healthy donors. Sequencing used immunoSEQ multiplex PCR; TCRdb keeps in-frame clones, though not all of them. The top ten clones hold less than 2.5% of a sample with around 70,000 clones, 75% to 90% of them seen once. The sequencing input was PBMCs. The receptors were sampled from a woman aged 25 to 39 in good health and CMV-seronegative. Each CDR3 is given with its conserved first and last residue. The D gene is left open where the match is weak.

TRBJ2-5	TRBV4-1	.	CASSRLVGSQETQYF
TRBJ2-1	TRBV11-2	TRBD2	CASSPGTSGSSYNEQFF
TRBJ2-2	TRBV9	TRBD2	CASTRLAGSNGELFF
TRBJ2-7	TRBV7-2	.	CASSPSAAESYEQYF
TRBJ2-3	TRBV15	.	CATSRESGKNTDTQYF
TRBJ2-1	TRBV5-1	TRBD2	CASSLGGGRAGNEQFF
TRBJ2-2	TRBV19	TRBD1	CASRGQGVGGELFF
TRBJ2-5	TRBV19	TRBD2	CASSPIGRGETQYF
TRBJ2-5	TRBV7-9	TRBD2	CASSLGAGGGWETQYF
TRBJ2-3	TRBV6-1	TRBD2	CASSEGLAGGTDTQYF
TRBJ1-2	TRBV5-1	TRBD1	CASSLGTGNYGYTF